The clone carrying this T cell receptor (beta chain) has only a few counts. Antigen: not known. The sample is drawn from a study of blood T cells in healthy people across ages. The study's findings and limits: Age advanced and TCR beta diversity per million T cells fell, roughly linearly.

It was with a sample-barcoded 5' primer and a J-beta primer mix that a second PCR of roughly 7 to 12 cycles was run. Tags on each cDNA molecule came from a template-switch adaptor with 12 random nucleotides. TCRdb ran MiXCR on the 5' RACE reads and lists one entry per CDR3 protein. The table shows approximately 960,000 distinct CDR3 sequences, with roughly 28% occurring only once. Unmatched junction bases numbered 6, after V lost 3 bases and J lost 4 bases. The CDR3 consists of 14 residues. Germline V gives CDR1 SEHNR, CDR2 FQNEAQ (reference sequence). These data were also reused for a study on T cells of mothers and their children. That investigation notes: Material was donated by three healthy Caucasian mothers and their six children.

What was sequenced was blood. The receptor comes from a woman aged 40 to 55 in good health. V usage is TRBV7-9 and J usage is TRBJ2-7; 7 bases are a match to TRBD1. DNA for the CDR3: TGTGCCAGCAGCTTGTTAACAGGGGAGTACGAGCAGTACTTC. Its protein product is CASSLLTGEYEQYF.